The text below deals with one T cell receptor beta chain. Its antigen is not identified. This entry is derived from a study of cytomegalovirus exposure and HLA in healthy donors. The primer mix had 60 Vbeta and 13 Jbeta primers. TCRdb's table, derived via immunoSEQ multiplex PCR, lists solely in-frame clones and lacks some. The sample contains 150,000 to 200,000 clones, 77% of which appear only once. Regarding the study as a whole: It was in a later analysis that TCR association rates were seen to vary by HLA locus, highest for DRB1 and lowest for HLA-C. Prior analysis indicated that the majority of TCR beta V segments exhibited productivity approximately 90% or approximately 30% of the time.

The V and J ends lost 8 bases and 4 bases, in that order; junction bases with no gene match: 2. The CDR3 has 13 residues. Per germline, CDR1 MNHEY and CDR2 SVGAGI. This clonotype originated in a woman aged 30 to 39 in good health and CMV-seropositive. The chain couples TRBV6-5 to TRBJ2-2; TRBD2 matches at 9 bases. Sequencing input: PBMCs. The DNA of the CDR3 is TGTGCCAGCGCGCGGGAGGGCACCGGGGAGCTGTTTTTT. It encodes CASAREGTGELFF.